The T cell receptor (beta chain) described here comes from a study of blood T cell repertoires in COVID-19. Whole-study context: The United States, Italy and Spain supplied acute and convalescent COVID-19 samples. PBMCs, B-cell-depleted T cells, or T cells provided the cDNA or gDNA that made up the material.

In the authors' methods: Estimates of nucleated cell counts were drawn from the amplification of reference gene primers. Using immunoSEQ multiplex PCR, the repertoire was profiled, and TCRdb retains in-frame clones only, with some absent. V and J calls and clone size follow that table, whereas D and trimming were derived from the DNA. In the table there are 200,000 to 250,000 clones, just under 85% of which are singletons. This CDR3 comprises 14 residues. Germline assignment: CDR1 SQVTM and CDR2 ANQGSEA. V lost 5 bases, J lost 3 bases, and 14 bases lay in between. What was sequenced was peripheral blood. The chain joins TRBV29-1 to TRBJ1-5; TRBD1 might be the D (6 bases). The clonotype was recovered from a woman in her 50s with active or convalescent COVID-19. The CDR3 DNA reads as TGCAGCGTTAATACAGGGAGTTCCAATCAGCCCCAGCATTTT. It translates to CSVNTGSSNQPQHF.